This TCR beta chain was captured by sequencing in a study of shared clonotypes between healthy human individuals. Study-level findings and limits: For sorted subsets, rarefaction showed incomplete sequencing despite large depth.

As for this clone: The antigen is undetermined.

Trimming cost V 3 bases and J 4 bases; bases outside gene matches: 1. The CDR3 length is 13 residues. CDR1 is GTSNPN, CDR2 SVGIG, per germline (reference sequence). Assay used: immunoSEQ multiplex PCR; TCRdb lists only in-frame clones, some missing. The data contain hundreds of thousands of clones, more than 70% of them singletons. This receptor was identified in a woman aged 25 to 45 in good health. Sequenced input: memory CD4+ T cells sorted from blood. Subset noted: CD45RA-negative fraction. The rearrangement uses TRBV30 and TRBJ1-2, with TRBD1 identical over 11 bases. The CDR3 DNA sequence: TGTGCCTGGAGGGGACAGGGGGTCTATGGCTACACCTTC. It yields the protein CAWRGQGVYGYTF.